The 10 T cell receptor beta chains reported below all come from one sample, sequenced in a study of blood T cell repertoires in COVID-19. The protocol was immunoSEQ multiplex PCR, while the TCRdb copy is restricted to in-frame clones and leaves out a portion. The table includes 89,000 or so clones, roughly 84% detected once. Sequences were obtained from peripheral blood. All receptors come from a human donor in a cohort sampled during active COVID-19.

The chain recombines TRBV7-9 with TRBJ2-7; D is possibly TRBD1 (5 bases). Germline V gene lookup returns CDR1 SEHNR and CDR2 FQNEAQ (reference sequence). This CDR3 is built from 17 residues. Trimming removed 5 bases at V and 0 bases at J, with 20 bases between. This chain's CDR3 is CASSTDRGSMASYEQYF. The DNA for the CDR3 is TGTGCCAGCAGCACAGACAGAGGTTCAATGGCCTCCTACGAGCAGTACTTC.

The CDR3 is CASSLLGPDRPRTNYEQYF. Here the CDR3 DNA reads TGTGCCAGCAGCTTACTCGGACCCGACAGGCCCCGAACCAACTACGAGCAGTACTTC. This sequence joins TRBV7-9 and TRBJ2-7; D possibly corresponds to TRBD1 (6 bases). V lost 2 bases to trimming and J lost 3 bases, with 26 bases between them. There are 19 residues in the CDR3. Germline V gene data show CDR1 as SEHNR and CDR2 as FQNEAQ (reference sequence).

This chain uses TRBV7-2 with TRBJ1-3, with D uncertain. The V end was cut by 3 bases, the J end by 2 bases, with 8 bases between. Germline CDR1 and CDR2: SGHTA and FQGNSA. The CDR3 extends over 14 amino acids. CDR3 nucleotides: TGTGCCAGCAGCTTGAGGGAAGCTGGAAACACCATATATTTT. It translates to CASSLREAGNTIYF.

The chain is built from TRBV19 and TRBJ2-7, with D possibly TRBD2 on 6 matching bases. Germline V gene data show CDR1 as LNHDA and CDR2 as SQIVND (reference sequence). This CDR3 comprises 18 residues. Trimming shortened V by 4 bases and J by 0 bases, and 22 bases separated the two germline ends. CDR3 DNA sequence: TGTGCCAGTAGTACCCTAGGCAGCTCTAGCGTTTACTCCTACGAGCAGTACTTC. It is translated as CASSTLGSSSVYSYEQYF.

The rearrangement uses TRBV4-1 and TRBJ1-2, with 7 bases aligning to TRBD1. The CDR3 loop spans 14 amino acids. Germline CDR1 is MGHRA and CDR2 is YSYEKL. The V and J ends lost 7 bases and 4 bases, in that order; junction bases with no gene match: 9. The CDR3 sequence is CASNLDRKGYGYTF. The CDR3 DNA reads as TGCGCCAGCAACCTGGACAGGAAGGGCTATGGCTACACCTTC.

The table lists this clone with a few counts. V gene TRBV10-3 combines with J gene TRBJ2-7; tentative D call: TRBD2 (5 bases). Germline V lookup: CDR1 ENHRY, CDR2 SYGVKD. This CDR3 is 16 amino acids long. V lost 0 bases and J lost 1, with 13 bases in between. The CDR3, as DNA: TGTGCCATCAGTGAGTCCGGGGTGAGAGAGTCCTACGAGCAGTACTTC. Encoded protein: CAISESGVRESYEQYF.

V gene TRBV18 combines with J gene TRBJ1-3; TRBD1 agrees at 7 bases. CDR1 and CDR2 (germline): KGHSH, LQKENI. This CDR3 spans 14 amino acids. The junction had 1 base not matched to a gene; V was cut back by 5 bases and J by 0 bases. The CDR3 nucleotides are TGTGCCAGCTCAGGGACAGTCTCTGGAAACACCATATATTTT. Encoded protein: CASSGTVSGNTIYF.

This chain uses TRBV7-9 with TRBJ2-7, with 10 bases that match TRBD1. The germline CDR1 and CDR2 sequences are SEHNR and FQNEAQ (reference sequence). The CDR3 totals 15 residues. Losses at the gene ends were 5 bases for V and 0 bases for J; bases not matched to a gene: 4. In nucleotides, the CDR3 is TGTGCCAGCAGCCTTCGGACAGGGGGCTCCTACGAGCAGTACTTC. This encodes CASSLRTGGSYEQYF.

This chain uses TRBV19 with TRBJ1-5, with D hard to call. V dropped 5 bases and J dropped 2 bases, with 13 bases sitting between them. Per germline, CDR1 LNHDA and CDR2 SQIVND (reference sequence). The length of the CDR3 is 15 residues. DNA of the CDR3: TGTGCCAGTAGTCCGGGATCGGGAGGCAATCAGCCCCAGCATTTT. This translates into CASSPGSGGNQPQHF.

The chain joins TRBV5-4 to TRBJ2-3, with TRBD2 matching 9 bases. Germline V gene data show CDR1 as SGHNT and CDR2 as YYREEE (reference sequence). This CDR3 contains 18 residues. V shed 4 bases, J shed 4 bases, and the junction held 16 bases outside the gene matches. The CDR3 protein is CASSRGLAASLRADTQYF. CDR3 nucleotide sequence: TGTGCCAGCAGCCGGGGACTAGCCGCGTCCCTCAGGGCAGATACGCAGTATTTT.